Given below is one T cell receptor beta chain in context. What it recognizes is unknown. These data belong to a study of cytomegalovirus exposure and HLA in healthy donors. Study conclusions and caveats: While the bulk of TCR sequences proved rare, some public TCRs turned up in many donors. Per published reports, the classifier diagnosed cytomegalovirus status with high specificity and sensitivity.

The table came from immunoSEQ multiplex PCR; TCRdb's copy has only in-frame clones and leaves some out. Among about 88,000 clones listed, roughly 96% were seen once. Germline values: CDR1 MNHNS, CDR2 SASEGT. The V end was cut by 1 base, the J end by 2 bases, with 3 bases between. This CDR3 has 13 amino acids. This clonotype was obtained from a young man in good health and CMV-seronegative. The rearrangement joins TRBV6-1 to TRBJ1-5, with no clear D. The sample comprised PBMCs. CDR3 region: CASSEVGNQPQHF. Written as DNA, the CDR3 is TGTGCCAGCAGTGAAGTCGGCAATCAGCCCCAGCATTTT.